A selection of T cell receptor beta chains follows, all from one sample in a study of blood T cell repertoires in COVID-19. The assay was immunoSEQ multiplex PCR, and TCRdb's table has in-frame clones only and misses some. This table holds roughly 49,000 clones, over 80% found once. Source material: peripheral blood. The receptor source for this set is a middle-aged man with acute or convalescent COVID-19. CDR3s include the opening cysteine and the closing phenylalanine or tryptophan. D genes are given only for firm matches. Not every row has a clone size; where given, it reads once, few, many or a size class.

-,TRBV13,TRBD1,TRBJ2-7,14,CASSRRDSSYEQYF,TGTGCCAGCAGCCGCCGGGACAGCTCCTACGAGCAGTACTTC
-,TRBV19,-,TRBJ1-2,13,CAIKEGRGYGYTF,TGTGCCATTAAGGAGGGGCGCGGCTATGGCTACACCTTC
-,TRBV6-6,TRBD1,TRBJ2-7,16,CASKPGTGFPAYEQYF,TGTGCCAGCAAGCCGGGGACAGGTTTCCCAGCTTACGAGCAGTACTTC
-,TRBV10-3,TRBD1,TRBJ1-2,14,CAIRGTGGGYGYTF,TGTGCCATCAGAGGGACAGGGGGCGGCTATGGCTACACCTTC
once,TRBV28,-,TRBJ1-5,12,CASSLADQPQHF,TGTGCCAGCAGTTTAGCGGATCAGCCCCAGCATTTT
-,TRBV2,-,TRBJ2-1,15,CASSEQGSRYNEQFF,TGTGCCAGCAGTGAGCAGGGTTCTCGATACAATGAGCAGTTCTTC
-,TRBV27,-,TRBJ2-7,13,CASSLRESYEQYF,TGTGCCAGCAGCCTGAGGGAATCCTACGAGCAGTACTTC
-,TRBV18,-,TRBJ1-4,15,CASSPNGRLNEKLFF,TGTGCCAGCTCACCAAACGGGAGGCTTAATGAAAAACTGTTTTTT
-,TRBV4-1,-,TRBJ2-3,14,CASSLGGRQDTQYF,TGCGCCAGCAGCCTTGGAGGGCGTCAAGATACGCAGTATTTT
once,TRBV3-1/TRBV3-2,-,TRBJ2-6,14,CASSLGAGANVLTF,TGTGCCAGCAGTCTGGGAGCTGGGGCCAACGTCCTGACTTTC
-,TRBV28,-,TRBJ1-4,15,CASTPTTAAKEKLFF,TGTGCCAGCACCCCTACGACGGCGGCGAAGGAAAAACTGTTTTTT
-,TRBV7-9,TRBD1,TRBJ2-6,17,CASSLAWDRERVNVLTF,TGTGCCAGCAGCTTAGCTTGGGACAGGGAAAGGGTCAACGTCCTGACTTTC
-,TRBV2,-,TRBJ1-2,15,CASSEFKGGSGGYTF,TGTGCCAGCAGTGAGTTCAAGGGAGGTTCTGGTGGCTACACCTTC
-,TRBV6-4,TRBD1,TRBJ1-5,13,CASSKTGFQPQHF,TGTGCCAGCAGTAAGACAGGGTTTCAGCCCCAGCATTTT
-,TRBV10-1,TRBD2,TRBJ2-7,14,CASSGASGSVEQYF,TGCGCCAGCAGTGGAGCTAGCGGGAGTGTCGAGCAGTACTTC
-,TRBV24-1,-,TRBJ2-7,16,CATSDSGQGMPYEQYF,TGTGCCACCAGTGATTCAGGGCAGGGTATGCCCTACGAGCAGTACTTC
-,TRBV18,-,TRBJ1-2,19,CASSLPGSREIKANYGYTF,TGTGCCAGCTCACTACCCGGGAGCAGGGAGATCAAAGCTAACTATGGCTACACCTTC
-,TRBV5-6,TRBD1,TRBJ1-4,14,CASSRQGTNEKLFF,TGTGCCAGCAGCCGACAGGGCACTAATGAAAAACTGTTTTTT
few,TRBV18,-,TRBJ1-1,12,CASSPGEEYAFF,TGTGCCAGCTCACCGGGAGAGGAGTATGCTTTCTTT
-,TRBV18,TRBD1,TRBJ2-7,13,CASSPGTGDEQYF,TGTGCCAGCTCACCCGGGACAGGCGACGAGCAGTACTTC
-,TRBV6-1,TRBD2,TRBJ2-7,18,CASSEASWLAGLPYEQYF,TGTGCCAGCAGTGAAGCGTCCTGGCTAGCGGGGCTCCCCTACGAGCAGTACTTC
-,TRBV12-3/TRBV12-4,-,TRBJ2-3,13,CASSLDQLDTQYF,TGTGCCAGCAGTTTAGACCAACTGGATACGCAGTATTTT
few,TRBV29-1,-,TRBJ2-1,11,CSGGLYNEQFF,TGCAGCGGGGGTCTGTACAATGAGCAGTTCTTC
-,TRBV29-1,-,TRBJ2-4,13,CSVDQVTKNIQYF,TGCAGCGTTGACCAGGTTACCAAAAACATTCAGTACTTC
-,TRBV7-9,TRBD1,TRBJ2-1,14,CASSRDRGDNEQFF,TGTGCCAGCAGCCGGGACAGGGGGGACAATGAGCAGTTCTTC
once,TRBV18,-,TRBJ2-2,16,CASSPNLGQNTGELFF,TGTGCCAGCTCACCCAATCTTGGACAAAACACCGGGGAGCTGTTTTTT
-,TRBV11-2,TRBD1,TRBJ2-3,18,CASSLGPNRGRGTDTQYF,TGTGCCAGCAGCTTGGGACCTAACAGGGGAAGGGGCACAGATACGCAGTATTTT
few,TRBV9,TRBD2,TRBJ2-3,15,CASSVWGGFTDTQYF,TGTGCCAGCAGCGTCTGGGGGGGGTTCACAGATACGCAGTATTTT
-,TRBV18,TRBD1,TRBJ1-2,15,CASSPPGQGADGYTF,TGTGCCAGCTCACCACCGGGACAGGGGGCAGACGGCTACACCTTC
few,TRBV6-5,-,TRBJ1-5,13,CASHFLQDQPQHF,TGTGCCAGCCACTTCCTGCAAGATCAGCCCCAGCATTTT
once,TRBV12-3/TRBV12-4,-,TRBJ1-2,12,CANLLSEGGYTF,TGTGCCAACCTCCTGAGTGAGGGTGGCTACACCTTC
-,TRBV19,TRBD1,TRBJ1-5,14,CASTQGQFNQPQHF,TGTGCCAGTACCCAGGGACAGTTCAATCAGCCCCAGCATTTT
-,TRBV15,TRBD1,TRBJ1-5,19,CATSRLAGQGGVSNQPQHF,TGTGCCACCAGCAGGCTCGCGGGACAGGGTGGGGTTAGCAATCAGCCCCAGCATTTT
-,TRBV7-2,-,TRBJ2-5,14,CASSLAGGGETQYF,TGTGCCAGCAGCTTAGCGGGAGGAGGTGAGACCCAGTACTTC
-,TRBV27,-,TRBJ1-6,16,CASSLNTATYNSPLHF,TGTGCCAGCAGTTTAAATACAGCTACTTATAATTCACCCCTCCACTTT
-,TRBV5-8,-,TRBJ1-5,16,CASSLTLGISNQPQHF,TGTGCCAGCAGCTTAACCCTCGGGATTAGCAATCAGCCCCAGCATTTT
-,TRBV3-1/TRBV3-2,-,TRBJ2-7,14,CASRLRQADYEQYF,TGTGCCAGCAGACTCAGACAGGCAGACTACGAGCAGTACTTC
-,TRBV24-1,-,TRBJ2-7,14,CATSEEFPSYEQYF,TGTGCCACCAGTGAGGAGTTCCCCTCCTACGAGCAGTACTTC
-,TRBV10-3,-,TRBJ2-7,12,CATMDRAYEQYF,TGTGCCACGATGGACAGAGCCTACGAGCAGTACTTC
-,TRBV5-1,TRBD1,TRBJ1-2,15,CASSLSVTGSYGYTF,TGCGCCAGCAGCCTTTCCGTGACAGGGAGCTATGGCTACACCTTC
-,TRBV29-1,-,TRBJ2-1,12,CSVEGGYNEQFF,TGCAGCGTTGAGGGCGGGTACAATGAGCAGTTCTTC
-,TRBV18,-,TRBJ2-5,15,CASSPGAHLQETQYF,TGTGCCAGCTCACCGGGGGCCCACCTCCAAGAGACCCAGTACTTC
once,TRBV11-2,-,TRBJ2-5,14,CASSLGSGAETQYF,TGTGCCAGCAGCTTGGGATCTGGGGCGGAGACCCAGTACTTC
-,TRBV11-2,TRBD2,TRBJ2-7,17,CASSLGVLAGGSYEQYF,TGTGCCAGCAGCTTAGGGGTCCTAGCGGGAGGTTCCTACGAGCAGTACTTC
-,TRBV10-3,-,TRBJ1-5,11,CAITGCQPQHF,TGTGCCATCACAGGGTGTCAGCCCCAGCATTTT
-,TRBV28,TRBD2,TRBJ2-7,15,CASSLTSGGLYEQYF,TGTGCCAGCAGTTTAACTAGCGGGGGACTCTACGAGCAGTACTTC
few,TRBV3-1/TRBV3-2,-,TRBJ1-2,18,CASSQDHWTGMINYGYTF,TGTGCCAGCAGCCAAGACCATTGGACGGGGATGATTAACTATGGCTACACCTTC
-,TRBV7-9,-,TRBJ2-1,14,CASSSPPVHNEQFF,TGTGCCAGCAGCTCCCCCCCGGTTCACAATGAGCAGTTCTTC
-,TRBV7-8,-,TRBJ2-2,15,CASSLEGWGTGELFF,TGTGCCAGCAGCTTAGAGGGGTGGGGCACCGGGGAGCTGTTTTTT
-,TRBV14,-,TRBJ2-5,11,CASSLHETQYF,TGTGCCAGCAGCCTTCATGAGACCCAGTACTTC
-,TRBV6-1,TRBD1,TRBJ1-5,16,CASSEADGTGFQPQHF,TGTGCCAGCAGTGAAGCCGACGGGACAGGGTTTCAGCCCCAGCATTTT
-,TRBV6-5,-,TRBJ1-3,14,CASSLARLGNTIYF,TGTGCCAGCAGTTTGGCACGTCTGGGAAACACCATATATTTT
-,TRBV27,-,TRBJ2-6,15,CASSLYGSGANVLTF,TGTGCCAGCAGTTTATACGGTTCTGGGGCCAACGTCCTGACTTTC